The present entry profiles one TCR beta chain with its context. V was clipped by 3 bases and J by 7 bases; unmatched bases: 3. The length of the CDR3 is 14 residues. Germline V gene data show CDR1 as SNHLY and CDR2 as FYNNEI. This entry belongs to a study of blood T cell repertoires in COVID-19. Profiled with immunoSEQ multiplex PCR; TCRdb holds only in-frame clones, not every one. Among about 150,000 clones listed, roughly 84% were seen once. The source material was peripheral blood. This clonotype was obtained from a man younger than 35 with active or convalescent COVID-19. The chain carries TRBV2 and TRBJ1-6, with 7 nucleotides matching TRBD1. The CDR3 DNA reads as TGTGCCAGCAGTGACAGGGGGTTCAATTCACCCCTCCACTTT. It translates to CASSDRGFNSPLHF.